This passage covers 19 T cell receptor beta chains from one sample sequenced in a study of T-cell memory formation after mild COVID-19. TCRdb ran MiXCR on the 5' RACE reads and lists one entry per CDR3 protein. In the table there are about 360,000 distinct CDR3 sequences, roughly 13% of which are singletons. The specimen sequenced was PBMCs or a T cell subset sorted from them (not recorded which). These receptors were obtained from a man between 18 and 29 years old who had mild COVID-19 (a few samples of this study predate the infection). Cell type and time point are not known.

This sequence joins TRBV6-6 and TRBJ2-7; D might be TRBD1 or TRBD2, each matching 5 bases. This CDR3 has 13 residues. CDR1 and CDR2 (germline): MNHNY, SVGAGI (reference sequence). The ends were cut back, 6 bases at V and 2 bases at J, with 11 bases in the middle. In nucleotides, the CDR3 is TGTGCCAGCAGGGGGGACGGAACCTACGAGCAGTACTTC. Translation gives CASRGDGTYEQYF.

This chain joins TRBV28 and TRBJ2-3, with D possibly being TRBD2 (5 bases). This CDR3 contains 12 residues. Germline lookup yields CDR1 MDHEN and CDR2 SYDVKM. Trimming took 4 bases from V and 6 from J, leaving 8 bases between them. CDR3 coding DNA: TGTGCCAGCAGTTGGTCGGGGGATACGCAGTATTTT. Translating it yields CASSWSGDTQYF.

This chain connects TRBV4-1 to TRBJ1-1, with TRBD1 as a possible D gene (5 bases). This CDR3 spans 16 amino acids. V lost 4 bases and J 1 base, leaving 16 bases between the germline ends. Germline V lookup: CDR1 MGHRA, CDR2 YSYEKL. As DNA, the CDR3 is TGCGCCAGCAGCCGGGCCCCGCTCCAGGGGAACACTGAAGCTTTCTTT. It codes for CASSRAPLQGNTEAFF.

The rearrangement joins TRBV4-1 to TRBJ2-7; maybe TRBD1 (7 bases). V was pared by 1 base and J by 2 bases, with 18 bases between. The CDR3 consists of 17 residues. CDR1 MGHRA and CDR2 YSYEKL come from the germline V gene. The CDR3 DNA reads TGCGCCAGCAGCCAAGGCCGGCTACAGGGGAGGCCCTACGAGCAGTACTTC. Amino acids: CASSQGRLQGRPYEQYF.

The CDR3 spells CASSYGLGSSLGTQYF. CDR3 nucleotides: TGTGCCAGCAGTTACGGCCTCGGCAGTTCCTTGGGGACCCAGTACTTC. The chain combines TRBV6-5 with TRBJ2-5; D is uncertain. The V gene lost 2 bases and the J gene lost 7 bases, with 20 bases spanning the gap. The CDR3 totals 16 residues. CDR1 and CDR2 (germline): MNHEY, SVGAGI.

This sequence joins TRBV5-1 and TRBJ2-3, with D tentatively TRBD2 (5 bases). CDR1 is SGHRS, CDR2 YFSETQ, per germline. The CDR3 loop spans 14 amino acids. Trimming took 7 bases from V and 4 from J, leaving 16 bases between them. The CDR3 loop reads CASGYPGSADTQYF. The DNA of the CDR3 is TGCGCCAGCGGCTACCCGGGGAGTGCAGATACGCAGTATTTT. Full variable domain (remainder filled in from reference TRBV5-1 and TRBJ2-3): KAGVTQTPRYLIKTRGQQVTLSCSPISGHRSVSWYQQTPGQGLQFLFEYFSETQRNKGNFPGRFSGRQFSNSRSEMNVSTLELGDSALYLCASGYPGSADTQYFGPGTRLTVL.

The chain is built from TRBV5-1 and TRBJ1-2; 7 positions agree with TRBD1. Unmatched junction bases numbered 18, after V lost 4 bases and J lost 6 bases. This CDR3 is built from 17 residues. CDR1 and CDR2 from the germline V gene are SGHRS and YFSETQ. CDR3 DNA sequence: TGCGCCAGCAGCACCGGCACCGGGACAGTCAAATCCAATGGCTACACCTTC. It yields the protein CASSTGTGTVKSNGYTF.

Many counts were recorded for this clonotype. The V and J genes are TRBV27 and TRBJ1-6; 12 positions match TRBD1. This CDR3 has 15 amino acids. Germline values: CDR1 MNHEY, CDR2 SMNVEV (reference sequence). J gave up 6 bases and V 4 bases, and 1 base lay outside the gene matches. The CDR3, as DNA: TGTGCCAGCAGTTGGGACAGGGGGCGTAATTCACCCCTCCACTTT. It is translated as CASSWDRGRNSPLHF.

This clonotype was seen more than once but under ten times. The genes are TRBV5-1 and TRBJ2-3; D not resolved. Trimming stripped 4 bases from V and 4 bases from J, with 13 bases between. The CDR3 sequence is 14 residues long. Germline lookup yields CDR1 SGHRS and CDR2 YFSETQ. The CDR3 DNA reads as TGCGCCAGCAGCGGCGGTGAGCTGGCAGATACGCAGTATTTT. This translates into CASSGGELADTQYF.

To note about this clonotype: An end of the junction differs from the germline gene, which may be a read error. The chain uses TRBV7-9 and TRBJ1-2; D perhaps matches TRBD1 (6 bases). The CDR3 is 13 residues long. Germline CDR1 is SEHNR and CDR2 is FQNEAQ (reference sequence). In DNA form, the CDR3 reads TGTGCCAGCAGCGTAGCCCAGGGGACCGGCTACACCTTC. This sequence encodes CASSVAQGTGYTF.

The rearrangement links TRBV7-2 to TRBJ2-2, with no clear D. CDR1 and CDR2 from the germline V gene are SGHTA and FQGNSA. The V end lost 4 bases, the J end lost 2 bases, and 11 bases lay between the germline ends. The CDR3 runs to 15 residues. CDR3: CASSSRPVNTGELFF. For the CDR3, the DNA is TGTGCCAGCAGCTCGAGACCTGTAAACACCGGGGAGCTGTTTTTT.

This clonotype was found many times. The chain employs TRBV6-5 and TRBJ1-6; the D is unclear. V was shortened by 1 base and J by 8 bases, with 9 bases between the two germline ends. The CDR3 runs 14 residues. In germline, CDR1 is MNHEY, CDR2 SVGAGI. The CDR3 spells CASSYWGRYSPLHF. CDR3 DNA: TGTGCCAGCAGTTACTGGGGAAGGTATTCACCCCTCCACTTT.

In this sample, this clonotype turned up many times. This rearrangement joins TRBV7-2 to TRBJ2-4, with TRBD2 identical over 9 bases. CDR3 length: 16 amino acids. Germline CDR1 SGHTA, CDR2 FQGNSA. The V gene end was trimmed by 1 base and the J gene end by 8 bases; junction bases not matched to a gene: 9. The CDR3 spells CASSLEAGGLGYIQYF. In nucleotides, the CDR3 is TGTGCCAGCAGCTTAGAAGCGGGGGGATTGGGGTACATTCAGTACTTC.

The chain links TRBV30 to TRBJ1-1, with 8 nucleotides matching TRBD1. Trimming took 5 bases from V and 3 from J; bases not matched to a gene: 5. Per germline, CDR1 GTSNPN and CDR2 SVGIG (reference sequence). The CDR3 consists of 13 residues. CDR3 DNA sequence: TGTGCCTGGTCCCTACAGGGGGACACTGAAGCTTTCTTT. Translated: CAWSLQGDTEAFF.

This clonotype was counted at least ten times. This sequence joins TRBV5-1 and TRBJ1-2; no definite D call. V was trimmed by 1 base and J by 2 bases, leaving 6 bases between them. This CDR3 comprises 13 residues. CDR1 is SGHRS, CDR2 YFSETQ, per germline. The CDR3 region has the DNA TGCGCCAGCAGCTTGCAAGGAAACTATGGCTACACCTTC. Translating it yields CASSLQGNYGYTF.

As to this clonotype: Germline is not matched at one junction end, which may reflect a read error. V usage is TRBV5-1 and J usage is TRBJ2-1; no clear D. The CDR3 has 15 amino acids. CDR1 is SGHRS and CDR2 is YFSETQ in the germline V gene. This CDR3 reads CASRLEGPDYNEQFF. The CDR3 nucleotides are TGCGCCAGCAGATTGGAAGGCCCAGACTACAATGAGCAGTTCTTC.

The V and J genes are TRBV10-3 and TRBJ1-3, with 12 bases identical to TRBD1. Germline V CDR1 and CDR2: ENHRY, SYGVKD. The CDR3 extends over 15 amino acids. V lost 6 bases, J lost 4 bases, and 4 bases stayed unmatched. DNA for the CDR3: TGTGCCATCAGGGGGACAGGGGGCGACGGAAACACCATATATTTT. The encoded protein is CAIRGTGGDGNTIYF.

Notes on this clonotype: One junction end disagrees with the germline gene, perhaps due to a read error. The chain has TRBV12-3 or TRBV12-4 and TRBJ2-3; D unclear. This CDR3 comprises 13 residues. CDR3 bases: TGTGCCAGTTGGAGCGAGTCCACATATACGCAGTATTTT. As protein: CASWSESTYTQYF.

This clonotype turned up a few times. The CDR3: CASSAQGHGYTF. CDR3 sequence (DNA): TGTGCCAGCAGCGCCCAGGGTCACGGCTACACCTTC. V usage is TRBV9 and J usage is TRBJ1-2, with D possibly matching TRBD1 (5 bases). The CDR3 is made up of 12 amino acids. V was cut by 3 bases and J by 8 bases, with 11 bases left in between. Germline CDR1 reads SGDLS; CDR2 reads YYNGEE. The entire variable domain, with the rest obtained from reference TRBV9 and TRBJ1-2, is as follows: DSGVTQTPKHLITATGQRVTLRCSPRSGDLSVYWYQQSLDQGLQFLIQYYNGEERAKGNILERFSAQQFPDLHSELNLSSLELGDSALYFCASSAQGHGYTFGSGTRLTVV.